The source of this T cell receptor beta chain is a study of blood T cell repertoires in COVID-19. CDR3 length: 15 residues. Trimming left V 6 bases short and J 0 bases short, with 12 bases between. CDR1 and CDR2 from the germline V gene are LNHDA and SQIVND (reference sequence). Produced via immunoSEQ multiplex PCR; TCRdb's table is partial and in-frame only. The data hold about 170,000 clones, with around 85% observed a single time. The rearrangement links TRBV19 to TRBJ1-5; possible D gene TRBD1, 5 bases. The sequence came from a human donor with acute or convalescent COVID-19. The donor label of this sample is uncertain. The source material was peripheral blood. CDR3: CASSLTVYSNQPQHF. CDR3 bases: TGTGCCAGTAGCCTGACAGTGTATAGCAATCAGCCCCAGCATTTT.